Given below is one TCR beta chain in context. From germline, CDR1 is LGHNA and CDR2 YSLEER. Deletions cut 4 bases from V and 0 bases from J, with 12 bases between. The CDR3 runs 15 residues. This sample was taken from a study of cytomegalovirus exposure and HLA in healthy donors. PCR employed 60 Vbeta and 13 Jbeta primers. Generated by immunoSEQ multiplex PCR, the TCRdb table keeps only in-frame clones and is missing some. The sample carries approximately 110,000 clones, 55% to 75% recorded once. The source is a middle-aged woman in good health and CMV-seropositive. Sequencing used PBMCs. The chain employs TRBV4-3 and TRBJ1-1; a weak D match, TRBD1 (5 bases). The CDR3 region has the DNA TGCGCCAGCAGCCGCCGGAAGACAGTGAACACTGAAGCTTTCTTT. Translated: CASSRRKTVNTEAFF.